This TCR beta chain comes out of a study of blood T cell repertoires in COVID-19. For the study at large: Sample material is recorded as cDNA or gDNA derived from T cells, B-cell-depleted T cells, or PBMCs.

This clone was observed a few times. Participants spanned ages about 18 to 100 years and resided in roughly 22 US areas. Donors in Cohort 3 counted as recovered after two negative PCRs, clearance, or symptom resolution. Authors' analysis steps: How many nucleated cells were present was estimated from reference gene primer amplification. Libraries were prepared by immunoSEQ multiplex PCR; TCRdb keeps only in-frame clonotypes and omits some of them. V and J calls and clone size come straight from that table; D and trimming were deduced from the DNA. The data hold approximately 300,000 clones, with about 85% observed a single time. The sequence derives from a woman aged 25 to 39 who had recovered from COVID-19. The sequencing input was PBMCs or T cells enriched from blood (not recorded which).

CDR3 nucleotides: TGTGCCAGCAGTCCCCCGGGACAGAAGAAAGAGACCCAGTACTTC. This gives the protein CASSPPGQKKETQYF. The V call is TRBV13, the J call TRBJ2-5; 7 bases map to TRBD1. CDR3 size: 15 residues. In germline, CDR1 is PRHDT, CDR2 FYEKMQ (reference sequence). Germline trimming cut 6 bases from V and 3 bases from J; bases unmatched to any gene: 10.